Listed here are 23 T cell receptor beta chains from one sample, sequenced in a study of T cells in Graves' hyperthyroidism and ophthalmopathy. Amplified regions were TCR beta CDR3 sequences from RNA transcripts. The HTBI primer set served for first-round RT-PCR of the TCR CDR3. MiXCR, run by TCRdb on the multiplex PCR reads, gives a single entry per CDR3 protein. This table has more than 500,000 distinct CDR3 sequences, more than 15% appearing once. What was sequenced was blood. These receptor sequences come from a woman aged 30 to 39 with Graves' ophthalmopathy.

The V call is TRBV7-3, the J call TRBJ1-5; no reliable D call. This CDR3 comprises 13 residues. Germline V gives CDR1 SGHTA, CDR2 FQGTGA. V dropped 4 bases and J dropped 4 bases, with 8 bases sitting between them. The CDR3 loop is CASSSTMNQPQHF. In DNA form, the CDR3 reads TGTGCCAGCAGCTCCACTATGAATCAGCCCCAGCATTTT.

CDR3 nucleotide sequence: TGTGCCAGCAGTTTCCCCCAGACCGGGGAGCTGTTTTTT. Translation: CASSFPQTGELFF. This rearrangement joins TRBV28 to TRBJ2-2, with D hard to call. Germline CDR1 reads MDHEN; CDR2 reads SYDVKM. The CDR3 has 13 amino acids. Deletions cut 3 bases from V and 5 bases from J, with 7 bases between.

This clonotype appeared many times. The chain joins TRBV28 to TRBJ1-1; the D is unclear. The CDR3 runs to 16 residues. From germline, CDR1 is MDHEN and CDR2 SYDVKM. V was trimmed by 2 bases and J by 0 bases, leaving 13 bases between them. CDR3 bases: TGTGCCAGCAGTTTACAAGATATGGTCATGAACACTGAAGCTTTCTTT. Its protein product is CASSLQDMVMNTEAFF.

This clonotype was seen just once. The chain uses TRBV6-1 and TRBJ1-1; perhaps TRBD1 as D (6 bases). This CDR3 region has 17 residues. Germline V lookup: CDR1 MNHNS, CDR2 SASEGT. The V end was cut by 7 bases, the J end by 0 bases, with 21 bases between. The DNA of the CDR3 is TGTGCCAGCACCGACAGGAGCAGAGCGGAAATGAACACTGAAGCTTTCTTT. As protein: CASTDRSRAEMNTEAFF.

This clonotype was detected a few times. The chain employs TRBV20-1 and TRBJ2-1; D perhaps matches TRBD2 (5 bases). The germline gives CDR1 DFQATT, CDR2 SNEGSKA (reference sequence). The CDR3 loop spans 16 amino acids. The ends were cut back, 1 base at V and 6 bases at J, with 19 bases in the middle. The DNA for the CDR3 is TGCAGTGCTAGAGGGGCGCGGGTTTTTGTTATCAATGAGCAGTTCTTC. Its translation: CSARGARVFVINEQFF.

The sample holds a few counts of this clonotype. The chain combines TRBV5-1 with TRBJ1-4; a weak D match, TRBD1 (5 bases). The V gene lost 1 base and the J gene lost 4 bases, with 8 bases spanning the gap. The CDR3 loop spans 14 amino acids. In germline, CDR1 is SGHRS, CDR2 YFSETQ. The CDR3 is CASSLMQGNEKLFF. The CDR3 DNA follows: TGCGCCAGCAGCTTGATGCAGGGTAATGAAAAACTGTTTTTT.

About this clonotype itself: A much larger clone lies one base from this, so it may be a read error. The genes are TRBV30 and TRBJ1-4, with unresolved D. CDR1 is GTSNPN, CDR2 SVGIG, per germline (reference sequence). The CDR3 has 15 amino acids. V was trimmed by 1 base and J by 0 bases, leaving 9 bases between them. The CDR3 coding sequence is TGTGCCTGGAGTGGCGGGCCAGCAACTAATGAAAAACTGTTTTTT. Protein: CAWSGGPATNEKLFF.

This clonotype was seen only a few times. The chain links TRBV3-1 to TRBJ2-5; D is perhaps TRBD1 or TRBD2 (6 bases each). Trimming took off 3 bases at V and 5 bases at J, with 13 bases between the two ends. Germline lookup yields CDR1 LGHDT and CDR2 YNNKEL (reference sequence). CDR3 length: 14 amino acids. Written as DNA, the CDR3 is TGTGCCAGCAGCCAGGGGGCACGGGAGGAGACCCAGTACTTC. The encoded protein is CASSQGAREETQYF.

The chain employs TRBV6-5 and TRBJ2-5; D is undetermined. V lost 0 bases, J lost 4 bases, and 9 bases lay in between. The CDR3 sequence is 14 residues long. The V gene's germline CDR1 is MNHEY and CDR2 SVGAGI. The CDR3 sequence is CASSYSRLGETQYF. The CDR3 nucleotides are TGTGCCAGCAGTTACTCGAGGCTGGGAGAGACCCAGTACTTC.

This clonotype was seen more than once but under ten times. The chain combines TRBV5-6 with TRBJ2-7, with 8 bases that match TRBD2. The CDR3 spans 16 residues. The junction had 12 bases not matched to a gene; V was cut back by 5 bases and J by 2 bases. Germline CDR1 SGHDT, CDR2 YYEEEE. For the CDR3, the DNA is TGTGCCAGCAGACCGAGCGGGCTAGCGGGCGCCTACGAGCAGTACTTC. This codes for CASRPSGLAGAYEQYF.

This clonotype has only a few counts. The chain links TRBV20-1 to TRBJ2-1; 7 nucleotides agree with TRBD2. V was pared by 1 base and J by 7 bases, with 10 bases of the junction left unmatched. Germline CDR1 DFQATT, CDR2 SNEGSKA (reference sequence). This CDR3 has 15 amino acids. The CDR3 DNA sequence: TGCAGTGCTAGAGCCTCGCGGGAGAGTCGAAATGAGCAGTTCTTC. Translation gives CSARASRESRNEQFF.

This clonotype was counted at least ten times. The chain couples TRBV3-1 to TRBJ1-4; 7 positions match TRBD1. CDR1 is LGHDT and CDR2 is YNNKEL in the germline V gene (reference sequence). The ends lost 4 bases at V and 2 bases at J; junction bases unmatched: 10. This CDR3 is built from 17 residues. Here the CDR3 DNA reads TGTGCCAGCAGCCGATCAGGGGGTGTGGCGACTAATGAAAAACTGTTTTTT. It yields the protein CASSRSGGVATNEKLFF.

This clonotype was picked up one time. In DNA form, the CDR3 reads TGTGCCATCAGTGAGTCTTCGGGACAGTACCTCCACTTT. Residues: CAISESSGQYLHF. This chain uses TRBV10-3 with TRBJ1-6; 7 nucleotides match TRBD1. The CDR3 extends over 13 amino acids. Germline loops: CDR1 ENHRY, CDR2 SYGVKD. V was pared by 0 bases and J by 15 bases, with 5 bases of the junction left unmatched.

In this sample, this clonotype turned up many times. The chain is built from TRBV3-1 and TRBJ1-1; 9 bases fit TRBD1. Germline CDR1 LGHDT, CDR2 YNNKEL (reference sequence). Germline trimming cut 3 bases from V and 1 base from J; bases unmatched to any gene: 0. The length of the CDR3 is 14 residues. The CDR3: CASSQGQGNTEAFF. In nucleotides, the CDR3 is TGTGCCAGCAGCCAGGGACAGGGGAACACTGAAGCTTTCTTT. Full variable domain (rest looked up from reference TRBV3-1 and TRBJ1-1): DTAVSQTPKYLVTQMGNDKSIKCEQNLGHDTMYWYKQDSKKFLKIMFSYNNKELIINETVPNRFSPKSPDKAHLNLHINSLELGDSAVYFCASSQGQGNTEAFFGQGTRLTVV.

This rearrangement joins TRBV7-3 to TRBJ1-4; no definite D call. This CDR3 has 14 residues. V lost 2 bases, J lost 4 bases, and 8 bases lay in between. Germline assignment: CDR1 SGHTA and CDR2 FQGTGA. Here the CDR3 DNA reads TGTGCCAGCAGCTTAGTGGAAGATAATGAAAAACTGTTTTTT. Protein product: CASSLVEDNEKLFF.

This clonotype was observed a handful of times. The chain links TRBV6-2 or TRBV6-3 to TRBJ2-2; a weak D match, TRBD1 (6 bases). V was pared by 8 bases and J by 6 bases, with 16 bases between. The CDR3 contains 14 residues. Germline V lookup: CDR1 MNHEY, CDR2 SVGEGT. CDR3 nucleotides: TGTGCCAGCGATGACAGGTCGGGATCCGGGGAGCTGTTTTTT. Amino acids: CASDDRSGSGELFF.

This chain uses TRBV29-1 with TRBJ1-4; D is possibly TRBD1 (5 bases). The CDR3 totals 15 residues. Trimming left V 0 bases short and J 8 bases short, with 16 bases between. CDR1 is SQVTM, CDR2 ANQGSEA, per germline. CDR3 in DNA: TGCAGCGTTGAAGAAAGGGGTCAGGGTCCCGAAAAACTGTTTTTT. Translation: CSVEERGQGPEKLFF.

With respect to this clonotype: Given a much more abundant clone one base away, this may be a read error. This chain links TRBV5-1 with TRBJ1-1; D remains unclear. The CDR3 sequence is 13 residues long. Trimming removed 0 bases at V and 5 bases at J, with 8 bases between. Per germline, CDR1 SGHRS and CDR2 YFSETQ. The CDR3 sequence: CASSLVMGTEAFF. CDR3 bases: TGCGCCAGCAGCTTGGTCATGGGGACTGAAGCTTTCTTT.

This clonotype came up many times. V gene TRBV3-1 combines with J gene TRBJ2-5, with 11 nucleotides matching TRBD2. The CDR3 runs 15 residues. Germline CDR1 LGHDT, CDR2 YNNKEL (reference sequence). V gave up 1 base and J gave up 7 bases; unmatched junction bases: 5. The CDR3 loop is CASSQGLAGGGTQYF. In nucleotides, the CDR3 is TGTGCCAGCAGCCAAGGGCTAGCGGGAGGAGGGACCCAGTACTTC.

This clonotype appeared a few times. This chain uses TRBV6-2 or TRBV6-3 with TRBJ2-1; unclear D gene. The length of the CDR3 is 11 residues. Germline V gene lookup returns CDR1 MNHEY and CDR2 SVGEGT. V lost 5 bases, J lost 10 bases, and 9 bases lay in between. For the CDR3, the DNA is TGTGCCAGCAGTACCCCGTGGGAGCAGTTCTTC. Its translation: CASSTPWEQFF.

This clonotype was counted only a few times. The chain couples TRBV29-1 to TRBJ2-2, with 10 bases identical to TRBD2. Trimming took 3 bases from V and 4 from J; bases not matched to a gene: 2. Germline V gene data show CDR1 as SQVTM and CDR2 as ANQGSEA. The CDR3 consists of 14 residues. CDR3 nucleotide sequence: TGCAGCGTTGACCTAGCGGGGGCCACCGGGGAGCTGTTTTTT. Its translation is CSVDLAGATGELFF.

The gene calls are TRBV25-1 and TRBJ1-1; 7 bases are shared with TRBD1. Germline V gene lookup returns CDR1 MGHDK and CDR2 SYGVNS. There are 16 residues in the CDR3. The V and J ends lost 1 base and 3 bases, in that order; junction bases with no gene match: 8. CDR3 loop: CASSEWKGALHTEAFF. In nucleotides, the CDR3 is TGTGCCAGCAGTGAATGGAAGGGGGCATTGCACACTGAAGCTTTCTTT.

This clonotype showed up just a few times. The chain recombines TRBV7-8 with TRBJ1-1; a possible D gene is TRBD1 (5 bases). This CDR3 region has 14 residues. The germline V gene has CDR1 SGHVS and CDR2 FQNEAQ. Trimming stripped 1 base from V and 7 bases from J, with 13 bases between. The CDR3 region has the DNA TGTGCCAGCAGCTTAGAACCGGGGACGGATGAAGCTTTCTTT. It specifies CASSLEPGTDEAFF. The full variable domain, completed using reference TRBV7-8 and TRBJ1-1, is GAGVSQSPRYKVAKRGQDVALRCDPISGHVSLFWYQQALGQGPEFLTYFQNEAQLDKSGLPSDRFFAERPEGSVSTLKIQRTQQEDSAVYLCASSLEPGTDEAFFGQGTRLTVV.